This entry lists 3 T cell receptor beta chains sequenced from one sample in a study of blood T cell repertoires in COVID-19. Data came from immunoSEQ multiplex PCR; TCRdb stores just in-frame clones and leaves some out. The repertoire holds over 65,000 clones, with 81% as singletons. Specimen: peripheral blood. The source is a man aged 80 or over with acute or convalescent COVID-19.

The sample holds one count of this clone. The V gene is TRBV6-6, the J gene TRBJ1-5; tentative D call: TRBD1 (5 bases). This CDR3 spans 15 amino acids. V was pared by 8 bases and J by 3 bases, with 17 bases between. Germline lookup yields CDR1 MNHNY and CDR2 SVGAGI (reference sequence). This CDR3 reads CASRGTERVNQPQHF. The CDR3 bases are TGTGCCAGCCGGGGGACGGAGCGCGTCAATCAGCCCCAGCATTTT.

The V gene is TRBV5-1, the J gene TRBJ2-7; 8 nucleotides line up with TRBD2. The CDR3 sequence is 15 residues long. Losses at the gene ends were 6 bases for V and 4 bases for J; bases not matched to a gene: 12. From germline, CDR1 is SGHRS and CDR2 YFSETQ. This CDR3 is CASTPGGLEDYEQYF. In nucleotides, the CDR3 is TGCGCCAGCACCCCCGGGGGACTAGAGGATTACGAGCAGTACTTC.

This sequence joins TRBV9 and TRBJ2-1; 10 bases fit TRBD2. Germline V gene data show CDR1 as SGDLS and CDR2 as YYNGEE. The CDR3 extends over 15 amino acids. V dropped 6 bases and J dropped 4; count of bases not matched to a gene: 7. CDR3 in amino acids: CASNLVAGGYNEQFF. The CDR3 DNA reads TGTGCCAGCAACCTTGTAGCGGGAGGTTACAATGAGCAGTTCTTC.